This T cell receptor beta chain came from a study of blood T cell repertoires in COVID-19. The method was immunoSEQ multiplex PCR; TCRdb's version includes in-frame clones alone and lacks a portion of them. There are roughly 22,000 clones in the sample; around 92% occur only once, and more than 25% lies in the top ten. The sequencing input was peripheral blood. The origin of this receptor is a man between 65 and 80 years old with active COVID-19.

The CDR3 loop is CASRRFSTSGTDTQYF. The CDR3 nucleotides read TGTGCCAGTAGGAGATTCTCGACTAGCGGCACAGATACGCAGTATTTT. The chain links TRBV19 to TRBJ2-3, with 8 bases fitting TRBD2. J lost 1 base, V lost 6 bases, and 9 bases had no gene match. This CDR3 region has 16 residues. Germline V gene data show CDR1 as LNHDA and CDR2 as SQIVND (reference sequence).